Listed below are T cell receptor beta chains from one sample, sequenced in a study of OX40 agonist ivuxolimab in advanced cancers. Assay: immunoSEQ multiplex PCR; the TCRdb copy retains only in-frame clones and omits some. The profile shows around 100,000 clones, roughly 89% of them singletons. Material: CD4+ or CD8+ T cells sorted from blood, obtained in a trial of the OX40 agonist ivuxolimab. These receptors originate from an adult with an advanced solid tumor such as melanoma, head and neck, liver or kidney cancer. Both conserved end residues are part of each CDR3. D genes are given only for firm matches. Rows may omit the clone size; those that give it use once, few, many or a size class.

abundance: few
j_gene: TRBJ1-2
v_gene: TRBV7-2
d_gene: .
CDR3aa: CASSLAVFGTLSGYTF
CDR3nt: TGTGCCAGCAGCTTAGCGGTTTTTGGGACTCTGAGCGGCTACACCTTC

abundance: .
j_gene: TRBJ2-2
v_gene: TRBV18
d_gene: .
CDR3aa: CASSIATGRTGELFF
CDR3nt: TGTGCCAGCTCAATTGCAACGGGGCGCACCGGGGAGCTGTTTTTT

abundance: .
j_gene: TRBJ2-2
v_gene: TRBV25-1
d_gene: .
CDR3aa: CASSNEGSYTGELFF
CDR3nt: TGTGCCAGCAGCAACGAAGGGTCTTACACCGGGGAGCTGTTTTTT

abundance: .
j_gene: TRBJ1-6
v_gene: TRBV11-2
d_gene: .
CDR3aa: CASSLVGGSWSSYNSPLHF
CDR3nt: TGTGCCAGCAGCTTAGTGGGGGGCTCGTGGAGCTCCTATAATTCACCCCTCCACTTT

abundance: .
j_gene: TRBJ2-3
v_gene: TRBV10-2
d_gene: .
CDR3aa: CASRPSGGGTDTQYF
CDR3nt: TGCGCCAGCAGACCCTCAGGCGGAGGCACAGATACGCAGTATTTT

abundance: .
j_gene: TRBJ2-2
v_gene: TRBV12-5
d_gene: .
CDR3aa: CASGFGLNTGELFF
CDR3nt: TGTGCTAGTGGTTTTGGACTTAACACCGGGGAGCTGTTTTTT

abundance: .
j_gene: TRBJ2-3
v_gene: TRBV15
d_gene: .
CDR3aa: CATSRSGLGRTDTQYF
CDR3nt: TGTGCCACCAGCAGGTCGGGCCTGGGCAGGACAGATACGCAGTATTTT

abundance: .
j_gene: TRBJ1-5
v_gene: TRBV30
d_gene: TRBD1
CDR3aa: CAWSGDRGNQPQHF
CDR3nt: TGTGCCTGGAGTGGGGACAGGGGCAATCAGCCCCAGCATTTT

abundance: .
j_gene: TRBJ1-1
v_gene: TRBV29-1
d_gene: .
CDR3aa: CSVEVGGITEAFF
CDR3nt: TGCAGCGTTGAAGTGGGGGGGATCACTGAAGCTTTCTTT

abundance: .
j_gene: TRBJ1-2
v_gene: TRBV29-1
d_gene: TRBD1
CDR3aa: CSVSGAQGQGVYGYTF
CDR3nt: TGCAGCGTGTCCGGGGCCCAGGGACAGGGGGTCTATGGCTACACCTTC

abundance: .
j_gene: TRBJ2-2
v_gene: TRBV5-4
d_gene: .
CDR3aa: CASSLGPENTGELFF
CDR3nt: TGTGCCAGCAGCTTGGGGCCGGAGAACACCGGGGAGCTGTTTTTT

abundance: .
j_gene: TRBJ1-2
v_gene: TRBV20-1
d_gene: .
CDR3aa: CSATRGYTF
CDR3nt: TGCAGTGCCACGAGGGGCTACACCTTC

abundance: .
j_gene: TRBJ1-2
v_gene: TRBV19
d_gene: .
CDR3aa: CASSMERLHYGYTF
CDR3nt: TGTGCCAGTAGTATGGAAAGGCTCCACTATGGCTACACCTTC

abundance: .
j_gene: TRBJ2-1
v_gene: TRBV6-5
d_gene: TRBD2
CDR3aa: CASSYFIWSSGNGQFF
CDR3nt: TGTGCCAGCAGTTACTTCATCTGGTCTAGCGGGAACGGGCAGTTCTTC

abundance: .
j_gene: TRBJ2-7
v_gene: TRBV9
d_gene: TRBD2
CDR3aa: CASSAGLASTYEQYF
CDR3nt: TGTGCCAGCAGCGCCGGACTAGCATCGACCTACGAGCAGTACTTC

abundance: .
j_gene: TRBJ2-2
v_gene: TRBV25-1
d_gene: .
CDR3aa: CASSRDSNTGELFF
CDR3nt: TGTGCCAGCAGCAGGGACTCGAACACCGGGGAGCTGTTTTTT

abundance: .
j_gene: TRBJ1-3
v_gene: TRBV19
d_gene: .
CDR3aa: CASRTPGHFSGNTIYF
CDR3nt: TGTGCCAGTAGGACTCCGGGACACTTCTCTGGAAACACCATATATTTT

abundance: .
j_gene: TRBJ1-3
v_gene: TRBV7-9
d_gene: TRBD1
CDR3aa: CASTSPGQGAPGNTIYF
CDR3nt: TGTGCCAGCACCTCCCCGGGACAGGGGGCTCCTGGAAACACCATATATTTT

abundance: .
j_gene: TRBJ1-3
v_gene: TRBV10-3
d_gene: TRBD1
CDR3aa: CAITRSLTGQGGNTIYF
CDR3nt: TGTGCCATCACTCGATCCTTAACGGGACAGGGAGGAAACACCATATATTTT

abundance: .
j_gene: TRBJ1-4
v_gene: TRBV6-6
d_gene: .
CDR3aa: CASSYSPGYNEKLFF
CDR3nt: TGTGCCAGCAGTTACTCTCCAGGGTATAATGAAAAACTGTTTTTT

abundance: .
j_gene: TRBJ1-2
v_gene: TRBV19
d_gene: .
CDR3aa: CATRDDIYGYTF
CDR3nt: TGTGCCACCCGGGACGATATTTACGGCTACACCTTC

abundance: .
j_gene: TRBJ2-5
v_gene: TRBV11-1
d_gene: .
CDR3aa: CASSSGGGPEETQYF
CDR3nt: TGTGCCAGCAGCTCCGGAGGGGGGCCCGAAGAGACCCAGTACTTC

abundance: .
j_gene: TRBJ2-3
v_gene: TRBV11-3
d_gene: TRBD2
CDR3aa: CASSSTSEHTDTQYF
CDR3nt: TGTGCCAGCAGCTCGACTAGCGAGCACACAGATACGCAGTATTTT

abundance: .
j_gene: TRBJ1-6
v_gene: TRBV30
d_gene: .
CDR3aa: CAWNSGQTSSYNSPLHF
CDR3nt: TGTGCCTGGAATTCTGGACAGACGAGCTCCTATAATTCACCCCTCCACTTT

abundance: .
j_gene: TRBJ2-1
v_gene: TRBV4-1
d_gene: .
CDR3aa: CASSQGVFLAHEQFF
CDR3nt: TGCGCCAGCAGCCAAGGAGTATTCCTGGCGCATGAGCAGTTCTTC

abundance: .
j_gene: TRBJ1-6
v_gene: TRBV5-1
d_gene: .
CDR3aa: CASSSVGAGWAQLSALHF
CDR3nt: TGCGCCAGCAGCTCAGTGGGGGCCGGGTGGGCCCAATTATCGGCCCTCCACTTT

abundance: .
j_gene: TRBJ2-7
v_gene: TRBV7-9
d_gene: .
CDR3aa: CASRRSDSPSYEQYF
CDR3nt: TGTGCCAGCAGGCGTAGTGACTCCCCATCCTACGAGCAGTACTTC

abundance: .
j_gene: TRBJ2-7
v_gene: TRBV6-1
d_gene: TRBD2
CDR3aa: CASSPFSGSGYEQYF
CDR3nt: TGTGCCAGCAGTCCCTTTAGCGGGAGTGGCTACGAGCAGTACTTC

abundance: .
j_gene: TRBJ1-5
v_gene: TRBV2
d_gene: .
CDR3aa: CASRSDSSGQPQHF
CDR3nt: TGTGCCAGCAGATCCGACTCGTCAGGGCAGCCCCAGCATTTT

abundance: few
j_gene: TRBJ1-1
v_gene: TRBV29-1
d_gene: .
CDR3aa: CSVGGYTEAFF
CDR3nt: TGCAGCGTAGGGGGGTACACTGAAGCTTTCTTT

abundance: .
j_gene: TRBJ1-3
v_gene: TRBV4-2
d_gene: .
CDR3aa: CASSQVGGVSTSGNTIYF
CDR3nt: TGTGCCAGCAGCCAAGTGGGAGGAGTCTCCACCTCTGGAAACACCATATATTTT

abundance: .
j_gene: TRBJ2-1
v_gene: TRBV19
d_gene: TRBD1
CDR3aa: CASSLGQGMNEQFF
CDR3nt: TGTGCCAGTAGTCTCGGACAGGGGATGAATGAGCAGTTCTTC

abundance: .
j_gene: TRBJ2-1
v_gene: TRBV5-4
d_gene: TRBD1
CDR3aa: CASSIRDRGFNEQFF
CDR3nt: TGTGCCAGCAGCATCCGGGACAGGGGGTTCAATGAGCAGTTCTTC

abundance: .
j_gene: TRBJ2-3
v_gene: TRBV18
d_gene: .
CDR3aa: CASSRALSDTQYF
CDR3nt: TGTGCCAGCTCTCGGGCCCTCTCGGATACGCAGTATTTT

abundance: .
j_gene: TRBJ1-1
v_gene: TRBV18
d_gene: .
CDR3aa: CASSPQVAGDRAAFF
CDR3nt: TGTGCCAGCTCACCACAAGTCGCTGGCGATAGGGCCGCTTTCTTT